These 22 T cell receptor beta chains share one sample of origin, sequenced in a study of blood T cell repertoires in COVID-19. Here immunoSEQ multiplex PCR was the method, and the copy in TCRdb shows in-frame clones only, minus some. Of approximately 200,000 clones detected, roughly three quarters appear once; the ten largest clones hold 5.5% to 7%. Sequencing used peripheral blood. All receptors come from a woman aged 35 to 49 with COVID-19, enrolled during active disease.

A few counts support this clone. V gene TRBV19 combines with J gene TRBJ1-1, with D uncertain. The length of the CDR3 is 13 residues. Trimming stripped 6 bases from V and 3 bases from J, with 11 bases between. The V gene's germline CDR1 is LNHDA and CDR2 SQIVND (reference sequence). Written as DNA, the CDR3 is TGTGCCAGTAGGATGACACCCGACACTGAAGCTTTCTTT. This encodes CASRMTPDTEAFF.

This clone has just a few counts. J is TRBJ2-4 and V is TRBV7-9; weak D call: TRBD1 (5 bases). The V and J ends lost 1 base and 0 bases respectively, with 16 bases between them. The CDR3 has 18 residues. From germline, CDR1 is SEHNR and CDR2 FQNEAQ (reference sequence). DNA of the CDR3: TGTGCCAGCAGCTTAGGTAGAGGACAAATGTTAGCCAAAAACATTCAGTACTTC. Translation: CASSLGRGQMLAKNIQYF.

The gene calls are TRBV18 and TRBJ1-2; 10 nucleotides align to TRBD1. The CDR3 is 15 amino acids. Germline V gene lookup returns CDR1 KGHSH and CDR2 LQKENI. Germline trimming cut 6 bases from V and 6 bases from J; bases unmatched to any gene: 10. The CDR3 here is CASSPTQDRGHGYTF. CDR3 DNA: TGTGCCAGCTCCCCCACTCAAGACAGGGGGCATGGCTACACCTTC.

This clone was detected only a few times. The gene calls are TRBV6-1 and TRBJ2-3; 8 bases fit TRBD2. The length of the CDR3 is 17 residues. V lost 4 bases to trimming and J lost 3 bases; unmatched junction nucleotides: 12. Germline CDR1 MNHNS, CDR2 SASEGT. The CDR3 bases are TGTGCCAGCAGTGTCCGAGCGGGAGTTATGAGTACAGATACGCAGTATTTT. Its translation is CASSVRAGVMSTDTQYF.

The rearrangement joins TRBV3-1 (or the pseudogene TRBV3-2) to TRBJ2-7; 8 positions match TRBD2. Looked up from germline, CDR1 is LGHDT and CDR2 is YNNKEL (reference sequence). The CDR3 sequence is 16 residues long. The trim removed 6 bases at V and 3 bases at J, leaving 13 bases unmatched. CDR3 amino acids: CASRPSGRGGVYEQYF. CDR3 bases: TGTGCCAGCAGACCCAGCGGGAGAGGGGGAGTCTACGAGCAGTACTTC.

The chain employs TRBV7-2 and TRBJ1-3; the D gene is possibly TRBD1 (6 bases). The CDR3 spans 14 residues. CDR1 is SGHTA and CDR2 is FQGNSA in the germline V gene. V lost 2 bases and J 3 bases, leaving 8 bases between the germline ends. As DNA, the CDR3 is TGTGCCAGCAGCTTAACCAGGGGTGGAAACACCATATATTTT. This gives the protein CASSLTRGGNTIYF.

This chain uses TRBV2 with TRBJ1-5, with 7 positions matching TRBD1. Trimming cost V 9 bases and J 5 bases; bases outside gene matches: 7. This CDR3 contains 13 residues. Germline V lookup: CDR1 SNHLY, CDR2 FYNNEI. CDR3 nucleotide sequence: TGTGCCAGTAGGGGGGACAGCTATCAGCCCCAGCATTTT. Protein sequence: CASRGDSYQPQHF.

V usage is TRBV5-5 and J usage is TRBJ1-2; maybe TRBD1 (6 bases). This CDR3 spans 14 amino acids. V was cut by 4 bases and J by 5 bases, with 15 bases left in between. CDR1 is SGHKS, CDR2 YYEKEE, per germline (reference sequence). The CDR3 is CASSPGTNPYGYTF. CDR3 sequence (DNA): TGTGCCAGCAGCCCGGGGACAAACCCTTATGGCTACACCTTC.

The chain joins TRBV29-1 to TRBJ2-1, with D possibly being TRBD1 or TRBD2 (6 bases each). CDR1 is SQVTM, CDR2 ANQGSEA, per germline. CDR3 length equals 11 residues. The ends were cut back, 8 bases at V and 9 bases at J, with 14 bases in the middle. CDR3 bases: TGCAGCCCGCGCGAGGGGGGTGAGCAGTTCTTC. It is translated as CSPREGGEQFF.

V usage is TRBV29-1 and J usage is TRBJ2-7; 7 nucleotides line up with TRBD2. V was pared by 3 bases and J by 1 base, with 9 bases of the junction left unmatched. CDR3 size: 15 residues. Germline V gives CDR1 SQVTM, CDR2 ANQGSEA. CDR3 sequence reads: CSVESLRGVSYEQYF. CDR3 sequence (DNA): TGCAGCGTTGAGTCCCTTCGGGGGGTTTCCTACGAGCAGTACTTC.

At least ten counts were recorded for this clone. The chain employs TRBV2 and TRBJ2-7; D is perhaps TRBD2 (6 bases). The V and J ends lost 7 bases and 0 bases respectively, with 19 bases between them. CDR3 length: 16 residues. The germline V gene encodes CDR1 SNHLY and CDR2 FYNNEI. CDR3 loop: CASMPRGSPSSYEQYF. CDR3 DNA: TGTGCCAGCATGCCCCGGGGGTCCCCTAGCTCCTACGAGCAGTACTTC.

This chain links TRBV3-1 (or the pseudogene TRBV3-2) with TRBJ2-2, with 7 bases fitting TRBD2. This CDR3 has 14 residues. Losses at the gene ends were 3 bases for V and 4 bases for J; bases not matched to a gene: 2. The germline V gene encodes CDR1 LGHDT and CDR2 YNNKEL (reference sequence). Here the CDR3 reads CASSQAGVTGELFF. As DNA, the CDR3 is TGTGCCAGCAGCCAGGCGGGAGTCACCGGGGAGCTGTTTTTT.

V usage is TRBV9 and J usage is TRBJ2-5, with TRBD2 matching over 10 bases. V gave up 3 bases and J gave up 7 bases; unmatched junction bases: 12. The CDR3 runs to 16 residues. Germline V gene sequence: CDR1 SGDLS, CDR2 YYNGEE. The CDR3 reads CASSATASGGPVTQYF. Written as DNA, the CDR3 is TGTGCCAGCAGCGCAACCGCTAGCGGGGGACCGGTGACCCAGTACTTC.

DNA for the CDR3: TGTGCCAGCAGCTTGTGGGACTTAAGGGAGACCCAGTACTTC. Protein: CASSLWDLRETQYF. This chain links TRBV5-8 with TRBJ2-5, with D perhaps matching TRBD2 (6 bases). The CDR3 contains 14 residues. The ends were cut back, 1 base at V and 5 bases at J, with 12 bases in the middle. The germline V gene has CDR1 SGHTS and CDR2 YDEGEE.

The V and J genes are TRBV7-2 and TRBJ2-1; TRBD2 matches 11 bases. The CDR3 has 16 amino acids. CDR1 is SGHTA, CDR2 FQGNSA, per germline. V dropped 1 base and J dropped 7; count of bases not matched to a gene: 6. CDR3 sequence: CASSLGFLAGGNEQFF. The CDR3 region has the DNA TGTGCCAGCAGCTTAGGTTTTCTAGCGGGAGGTAATGAGCAGTTCTTC.

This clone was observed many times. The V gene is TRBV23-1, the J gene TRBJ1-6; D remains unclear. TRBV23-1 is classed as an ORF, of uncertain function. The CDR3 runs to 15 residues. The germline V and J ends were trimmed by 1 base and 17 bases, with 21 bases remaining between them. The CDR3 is CASSQFESSQPRFHF. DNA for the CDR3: TGCGCCAGCAGTCAATTTGAGTCTTCGCAGCCCAGGTTCCACTTT.

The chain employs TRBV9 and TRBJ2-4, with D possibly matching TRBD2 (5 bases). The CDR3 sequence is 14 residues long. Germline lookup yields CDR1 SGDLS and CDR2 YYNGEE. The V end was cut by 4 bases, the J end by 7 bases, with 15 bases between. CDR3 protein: CASSQQTGGNIQYF. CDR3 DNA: TGTGCCAGCAGCCAACAGACCGGAGGCAACATTCAGTACTTC.

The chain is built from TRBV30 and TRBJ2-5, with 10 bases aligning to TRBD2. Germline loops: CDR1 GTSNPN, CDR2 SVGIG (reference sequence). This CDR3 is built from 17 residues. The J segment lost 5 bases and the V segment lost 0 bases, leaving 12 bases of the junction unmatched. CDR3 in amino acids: CAWSVLGAGGFTETQYF. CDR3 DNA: TGTGCCTGGAGTGTACTGGGAGCGGGAGGGTTCACGGAGACCCAGTACTTC.

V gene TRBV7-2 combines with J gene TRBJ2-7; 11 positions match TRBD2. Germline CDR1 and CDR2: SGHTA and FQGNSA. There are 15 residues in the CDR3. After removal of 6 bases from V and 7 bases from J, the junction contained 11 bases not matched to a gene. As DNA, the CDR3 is TGTGCCAGCAGTGGTATACTAGCGGGAGTGGGAGAGCAGTACTTC. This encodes CASSGILAGVGEQYF.

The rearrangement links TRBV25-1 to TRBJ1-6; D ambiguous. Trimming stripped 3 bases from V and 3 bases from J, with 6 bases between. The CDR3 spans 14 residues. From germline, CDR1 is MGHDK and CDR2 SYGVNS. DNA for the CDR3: TGTGCCAGCAGTGAGGGAGGCTATAATTCACCCCTCCACTTT. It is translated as CASSEGGYNSPLHF.

CDR3 sequence (DNA): TGTGCCAGCACCTCGAGCGGGAGGTTCTCCTACGAGCAGTACTTC. Encoded protein: CASTSSGRFSYEQYF. The chain joins TRBV27 to TRBJ2-7; 9 bases match TRBD2. Germline-derived CDR1 and CDR2 are MNHEY and SMNVEV (reference sequence). The CDR3 has 15 residues. The V and J ends lost 7 bases and 0 bases, in that order; junction bases with no gene match: 7.

CDR3 DNA sequence: TGTGCCAGCAGCTCGGACAGCTCCTACGAGCAGTACTTC. Translation: CASSSDSSYEQYF. The rearrangement links TRBV7-9 to TRBJ2-7, with D perhaps TRBD1 (6 bases). Germline values: CDR1 SEHNR, CDR2 FQNEAQ (reference sequence). This CDR3 region has 13 residues. Between the trimmed V and J ends, which lost 4 bases and 0 bases, there was a span of 7 bases.